The 7 T cell receptor beta chains below all came from one sample that was sequenced in a study of blood T cell repertoires in COVID-19. Profiled with immunoSEQ multiplex PCR; TCRdb holds only in-frame clones, not every one. The repertoire has hundreds of thousands of clones, 85% to 90% of them found once; the top ten carry 1.1%. The sequencing sample was made of PBMCs or T cells enriched from blood (not recorded which). Receptors were obtained from a man aged 25-45 years who had recovered from COVID-19.

This chain joins TRBV7-9 and TRBJ2-1; 9 nucleotides line up with TRBD2. This CDR3 region has 16 residues. J was trimmed by 5 bases and V by 1 base; bases with no gene match: 6. CDR1 SEHNR and CDR2 FQNEAQ come from the germline V gene (reference sequence). This chain's CDR3 is CASSLVPSGTNNEQFF. The DNA for the CDR3 is TGTGCCAGCAGCTTAGTTCCTAGCGGGACCAACAATGAGCAGTTCTTC.

This chain uses TRBV6-5 with TRBJ1-1; D may be TRBD1 (6 bases). Germline V lookup: CDR1 MNHEY, CDR2 SVGAGI. Between the trimmed V and J ends, which lost 5 bases and 10 bases, there was a span of 11 bases. This CDR3 comprises 11 residues. The CDR3 DNA reads TGTGCCAGCAGTAATACAGGGACAGCTTTCTTT. Translating gives CASSNTGTAFF.

The gene calls are TRBV6-5 and TRBJ1-1; a possible D gene is TRBD1 (5 bases). V was clipped by 7 bases and J by 12 bases, with 21 bases between them. This CDR3 is built from 13 residues. Germline CDR1 is MNHEY and CDR2 is SVGAGI. The CDR3 is CASTPTGTLATFF. DNA of the CDR3: TGTGCCAGCACTCCAACCGGGACTTTGGCAACTTTCTTT.

The V and J genes are TRBV4-1 and TRBJ2-7; the match to TRBD2 covers 8 bases. The CDR3 has 16 residues. Germline V gene data show CDR1 as MGHRA and CDR2 as YSYEKL. After removal of 1 base from V and 3 bases from J, the junction contained 8 bases not matched to a gene. CDR3 protein: CASSQVPGGEFYEQYF. In nucleotides, the CDR3 is TGCGCCAGCAGCCAAGTACCGGGGGGGGAGTTCTACGAGCAGTACTTC.

The sample holds one count of this clone. The rearrangement joins TRBV5-1 to TRBJ2-3; 10 nucleotides line up with TRBD2. The CDR3 is 16 residues long. Per the germline V gene, CDR1 is SGHRS and CDR2 is YFSETQ. Trimming removed 5 bases from V and 6 bases from J; junction bases left unmatched: 12. In DNA, the CDR3 is TGCGCCAGCAGGCCTCTCGCTAGCGGGAGTAGCGATACGCAGTATTTT. It yields the protein CASRPLASGSSDTQYF.

Comment on this clone: This specimen includes other DNA sequences encoding the same CDR3. The CDR3, as DNA: TGCAGCGTTGTCAGGGGGCTGTCTGGAAACACCATATATTTT. Amino acid sequence: CSVVRGLSGNTIYF. J is TRBJ1-3 and V is TRBV29-1, with 8 bases fitting TRBD1. This CDR3 is 14 amino acids long. The J segment lost 1 base and the V segment lost 4 bases, leaving 3 bases of the junction unmatched. Germline V gives CDR1 SQVTM, CDR2 ANQGSEA.

The chain recombines TRBV25-1 with TRBJ1-6, with TRBD1 matching over 9 bases. V shed 6 bases, J shed 14 bases, and the junction held 17 bases outside the gene matches. The germline V gene has CDR1 MGHDK and CDR2 SYGVNS. This CDR3 is 16 amino acids long. The DNA of the CDR3 is TGTGCCAGCAGCGATCGTTGGGGACAGGGTTTATTCACCCTCCACTTT. It specifies CASSDRWGQGLFTLHF.